These 12 T cell receptor beta chains were sequenced from one sample in a study of CD8+ T cells in alopecia areata. Documented treatment: oral pan-JAK inhibitor, 5-10 mg twice daily. As the sequencing template, cDNA was produced by extracting RNA and reverse transcribing it. TCRdb's table, derived via immunoSEQ multiplex PCR, lists solely in-frame clones and lacks some. The profile shows about 190,000 clones, roughly 64% of them singletons. The sample here was CD8+ T cells sorted from blood, taken at week 24, from a patient treated with tofacitinib. The receptors originated from a human donor with alopecia areata.

The rearrangement uses TRBV6-1 and TRBJ2-2; no clear D. Germline V gene sequence: CDR1 MNHNS, CDR2 SASEGT. V shed 2 bases and J shed 6 bases, with 4 bases lying between them. The CDR3 totals 12 residues. Here the CDR3 reads CASSERAGELFF. For the CDR3, the DNA is TGTGCCAGCAGTGAACGGGCCGGGGAGCTGTTTTTT.

J is TRBJ1-2 and V is TRBV2; the D gene is possibly TRBD1 (6 bases). The V and J ends lost 6 bases and 3 bases respectively, with 17 bases between them. The length of the CDR3 is 15 residues. Germline V gene lookup returns CDR1 SNHLY and CDR2 FYNNEI. The CDR3 is CASSKGGLRHYGYTF. The CDR3 DNA follows: TGTGCCAGCAGCAAAGGGGGACTTCGGCACTATGGCTACACCTTC.

This chain joins TRBV14 and TRBJ1-2; no definite D call. Germline CDR1 and CDR2: SGHDN and FVKESK. The CDR3 sequence is 13 residues long. V lost 1 base, J lost 4 bases, and 7 bases lay in between. CDR3 in amino acids: CASSQGRSYGYTF. The CDR3 coding sequence is TGTGCCAGCAGCCAAGGACGTTCCTATGGCTACACCTTC.

Points on this clone: Relative to the germline gene, one junction end is altered; a read error may explain this. CDR3 nucleotides: TGTGCCAGCACCCAAGGGGTTGGACAAAATAATCAGCCCCAGCATTTT. Its translation: CASTQGVGQNNQPQHF. V and J are TRBV4-2 and TRBJ1-5; D might be TRBD1 (5 bases). CDR3 length: 16 amino acids. Germline lookup yields CDR1 LGHNA and CDR2 YNFKEQ.

There are a few counts of this clone. The J gene is TRBJ1-2, the V gene TRBV19; TRBD1 aligns across 8 bases. The V gene's germline CDR1 is LNHDA and CDR2 SQIVND (reference sequence). The J segment lost 3 bases and the V segment lost 9 bases, leaving 3 bases of the junction unmatched. This CDR3 contains 12 residues. The CDR3 sequence is CASRQGYYGYTF. The CDR3, as DNA: TGTGCCAGCCGACAGGGGTACTATGGCTACACCTTC.

The rearrangement joins TRBV7-9 to TRBJ2-3, with TRBD2 identical over 9 bases. The V and J ends lost 3 bases and 4 bases, in that order; junction bases with no gene match: 5. The CDR3 contains 15 residues. Per the germline V gene, CDR1 is SEHNR and CDR2 is FQNEAQ (reference sequence). The CDR3 loop is CASSFPGLASDTQYF. CDR3 sequence (DNA): TGTGCCAGCAGCTTTCCGGGACTAGCCTCAGATACGCAGTATTTT.

This chain connects TRBV5-6 to TRBJ1-1; D ambiguous. The V and J ends lost 7 bases and 4 bases respectively, with 11 bases between them. The germline CDR1 and CDR2 sequences are SGHDT and YYEEEE. This CDR3 contains 12 residues. CDR3 nucleotide sequence: TGTGCCAGCTCAATAGGGAGCACTGAAGCTTTCTTT. Translated, it gives CASSIGSTEAFF.

The rearrangement links TRBV13 to TRBJ1-3, with 7 bases that match TRBD1. This CDR3 has 17 amino acids. The germline V gene encodes CDR1 PRHDT and CDR2 FYEKMQ (reference sequence). V trimming: 0 bases; J trimming: 2 bases; junction bases outside the gene matches: 7. In nucleotides, the CDR3 is TGTGCCAGCAGCTTAGGAGGGGGCAGGCTACCTGGAAACACCATATATTTT. Translation: CASSLGGGRLPGNTIYF.

This clone came up a few times. This chain connects TRBV2 to TRBJ1-1; TRBD1 is a possible D gene (5 bases). CDR3 length: 15 amino acids. The germline V gene encodes CDR1 SNHLY and CDR2 FYNNEI. V gave up 5 bases and J gave up 1 base, with 14 bases separating them. Here the CDR3 DNA reads TGTGCCAGCAGTAGGGACCGAACGCCGAACACTGAAGCTTTCTTT. This encodes CASSRDRTPNTEAFF.

The chain has TRBV19 and TRBJ2-7; D is perhaps TRBD1 (6 bases). The CDR3 spans 16 residues. CDR1 is LNHDA and CDR2 is SQIVND in the germline V gene (reference sequence). V lost 6 bases, J lost 1 base, and 19 bases lay in between. CDR3 region: CASSPPWTEASYEQYF. CDR3 nucleotides: TGTGCCAGTAGCCCCCCTTGGACAGAGGCTTCCTACGAGCAGTACTTC. Based on the CDR3 plus reference TRBV19 and TRBJ2-7, the full variable domain is DGGITQSPKYLFRKEGQNVTLSCEQNLNHDAMYWYRQDPGQGLRLIYYSQIVNDFQKGDIAEGYSVSREKKESFPLTVTSAQKNPTAFYLCASSPPWTEASYEQYFGPGTRLTVT.

The CDR3 spells CASGGTGEHQPQHF. DNA for the CDR3: TGTGCTAGTGGTGGGACAGGCGAACATCAGCCCCAGCATTTT. V gene TRBV12-5 combines with J gene TRBJ1-5; 8 bases agree with TRBD1. Germline values: CDR1 LGHNT, CDR2 FRNRAP. The CDR3 is 14 amino acids. V dropped 5 bases and J dropped 5; count of bases not matched to a gene: 5.

Points on this clone: The sample holds other DNA sequences that translate to the same CDR3. The V and J genes are TRBV29-1 and TRBJ2-1; either TRBD1 or TRBD2 may supply D (5 bases each). The CDR3 consists of 12 residues. Germline CDR1 is SQVTM and CDR2 is ANQGSEA. V was trimmed by 6 bases and J by 4 bases, leaving 10 bases between them. The CDR3 bases are TGCAGCGTGGGATGGGGGTACAATGAGCAGTTCTTC. This codes for CSVGWGYNEQFF.